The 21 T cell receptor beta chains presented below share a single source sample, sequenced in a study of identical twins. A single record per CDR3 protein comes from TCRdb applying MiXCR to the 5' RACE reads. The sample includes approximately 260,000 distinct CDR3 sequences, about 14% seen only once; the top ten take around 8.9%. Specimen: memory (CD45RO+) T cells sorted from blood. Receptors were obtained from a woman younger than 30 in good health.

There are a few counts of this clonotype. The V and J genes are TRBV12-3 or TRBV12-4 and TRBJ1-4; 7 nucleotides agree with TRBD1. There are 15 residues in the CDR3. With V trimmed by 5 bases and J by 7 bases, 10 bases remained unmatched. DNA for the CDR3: TGTGCCAGCAGTCAACAGGGGAGGAAGACTGAAAAACTGTTTTTT. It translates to CASSQQGRKTEKLFF.

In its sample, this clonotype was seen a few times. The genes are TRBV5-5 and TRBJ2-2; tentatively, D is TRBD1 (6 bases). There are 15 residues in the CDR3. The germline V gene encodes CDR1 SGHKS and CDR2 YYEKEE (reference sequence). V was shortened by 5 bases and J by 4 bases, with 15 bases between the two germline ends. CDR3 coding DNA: TGTGCCAGCAGTTTGCTGACAGGTATCACCGGGGAGCTGTTTTTT. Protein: CASSLLTGITGELFF.

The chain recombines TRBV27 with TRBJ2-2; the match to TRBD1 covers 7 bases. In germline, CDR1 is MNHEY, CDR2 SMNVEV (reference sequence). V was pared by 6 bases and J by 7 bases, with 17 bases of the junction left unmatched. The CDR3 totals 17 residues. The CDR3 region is CASRRAPYRGEGGELFF. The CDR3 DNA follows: TGTGCCAGCAGACGCGCGCCCTACAGGGGCGAAGGCGGGGAGCTGTTTTTT.

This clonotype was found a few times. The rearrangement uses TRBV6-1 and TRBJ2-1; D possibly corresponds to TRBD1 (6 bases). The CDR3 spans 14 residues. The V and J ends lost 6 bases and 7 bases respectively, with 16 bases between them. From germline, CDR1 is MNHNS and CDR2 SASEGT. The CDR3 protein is CASRADPGENEQFF. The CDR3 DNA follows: TGTGCCAGCAGAGCGGATCCAGGGGAGAATGAGCAGTTCTTC.

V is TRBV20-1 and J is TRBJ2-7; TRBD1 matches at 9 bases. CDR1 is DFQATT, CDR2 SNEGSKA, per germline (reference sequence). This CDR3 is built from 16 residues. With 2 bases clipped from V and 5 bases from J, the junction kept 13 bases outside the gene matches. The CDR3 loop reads CSARRIGGQGKDEQYF. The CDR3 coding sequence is TGCAGTGCTAGACGTATTGGGGGACAGGGTAAGGACGAGCAGTACTTC.

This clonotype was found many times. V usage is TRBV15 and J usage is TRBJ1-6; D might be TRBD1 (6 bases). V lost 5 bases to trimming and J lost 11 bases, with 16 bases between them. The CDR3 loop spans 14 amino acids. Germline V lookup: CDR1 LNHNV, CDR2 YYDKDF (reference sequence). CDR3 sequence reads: CATSGTGPRTPLHF. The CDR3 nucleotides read TGTGCCACCAGCGGAACAGGGCCGAGGACACCCCTCCACTTT.

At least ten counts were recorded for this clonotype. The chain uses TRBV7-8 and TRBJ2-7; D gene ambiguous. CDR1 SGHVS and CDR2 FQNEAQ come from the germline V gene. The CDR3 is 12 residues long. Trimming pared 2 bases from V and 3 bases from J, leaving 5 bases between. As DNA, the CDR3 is TGTGCCAGCAGCTTACGCAGCTACGAGCAGTACTTC. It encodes CASSLRSYEQYF.

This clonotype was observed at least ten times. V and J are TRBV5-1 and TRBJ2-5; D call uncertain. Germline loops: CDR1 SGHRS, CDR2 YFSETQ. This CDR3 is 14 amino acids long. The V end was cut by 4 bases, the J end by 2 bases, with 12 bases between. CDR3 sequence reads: CASSPGPLQETQYF. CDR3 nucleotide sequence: TGCGCCAGCAGCCCAGGACCATTACAAGAGACCCAGTACTTC.

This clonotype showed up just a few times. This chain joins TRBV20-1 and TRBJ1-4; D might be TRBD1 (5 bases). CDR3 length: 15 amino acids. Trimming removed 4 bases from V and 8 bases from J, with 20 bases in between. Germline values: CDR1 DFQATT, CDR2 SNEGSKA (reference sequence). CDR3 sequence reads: CSATRDGLAGEKLFF. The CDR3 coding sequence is TGCAGTGCTACCCGGGACGGACTAGCCGGGGAAAAACTGTTTTTT.

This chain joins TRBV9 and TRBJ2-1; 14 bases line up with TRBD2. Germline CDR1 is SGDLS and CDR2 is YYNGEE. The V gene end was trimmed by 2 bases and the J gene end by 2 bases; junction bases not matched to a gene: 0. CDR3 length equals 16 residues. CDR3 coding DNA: TGTGCCAGCAGCGTGGGACTAGCGGGGGCCTACAATGAGCAGTTCTTC. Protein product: CASSVGLAGAYNEQFF.

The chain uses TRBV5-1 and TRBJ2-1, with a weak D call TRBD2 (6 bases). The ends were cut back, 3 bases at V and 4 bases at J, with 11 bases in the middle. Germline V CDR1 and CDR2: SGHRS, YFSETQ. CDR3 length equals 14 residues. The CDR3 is CASSSTRDYNEQFF. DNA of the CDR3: TGCGCCAGCAGCTCGACTAGAGATTACAATGAGCAGTTCTTC. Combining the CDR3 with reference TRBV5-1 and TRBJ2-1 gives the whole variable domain KAGVTQTPRYLIKTRGQQVTLSCSPISGHRSVSWYQQTPGQGLQFLFEYFSETQRNKGNFPGRFSGRQFSNSRSEMNVSTLELGDSALYLCASSSTRDYNEQFFGPGTRLTVL.

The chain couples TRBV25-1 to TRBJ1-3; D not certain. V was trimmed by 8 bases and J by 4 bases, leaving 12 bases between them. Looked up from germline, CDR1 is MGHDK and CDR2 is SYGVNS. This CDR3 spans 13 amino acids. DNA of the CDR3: TGTGCCAGCGCCAAGTCGGGGGGAAACACCATATATTTT. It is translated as CASAKSGGNTIYF.

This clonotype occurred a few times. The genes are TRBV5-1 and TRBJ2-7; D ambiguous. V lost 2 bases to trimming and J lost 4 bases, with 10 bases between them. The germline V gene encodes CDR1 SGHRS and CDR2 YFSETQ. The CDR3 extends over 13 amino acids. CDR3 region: CASSLDLGYEQYF. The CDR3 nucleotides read TGCGCCAGCAGCTTAGATTTGGGTTACGAGCAGTACTTC. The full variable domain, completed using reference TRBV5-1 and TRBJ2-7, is KAGVTQTPRYLIKTRGQQVTLSCSPISGHRSVSWYQQTPGQGLQFLFEYFSETQRNKGNFPGRFSGRQFSNSRSEMNVSTLELGDSALYLCASSLDLGYEQYFGPGTRLTVT.

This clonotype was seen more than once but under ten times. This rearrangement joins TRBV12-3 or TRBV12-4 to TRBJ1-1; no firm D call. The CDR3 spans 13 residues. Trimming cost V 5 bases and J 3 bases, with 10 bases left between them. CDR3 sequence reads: CASSDTGDTEAFF. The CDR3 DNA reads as TGTGCCAGCAGTGACACGGGAGACACTGAAGCTTTCTTT.

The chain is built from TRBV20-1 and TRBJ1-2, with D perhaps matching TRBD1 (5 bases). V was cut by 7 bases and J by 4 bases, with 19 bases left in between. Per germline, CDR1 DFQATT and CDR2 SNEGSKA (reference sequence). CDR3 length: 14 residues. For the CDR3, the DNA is TGCAGTGGGCCCTCAGGGAAAGGTGGCTATGGCTACACCTTC. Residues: CSGPSGKGGYGYTF.

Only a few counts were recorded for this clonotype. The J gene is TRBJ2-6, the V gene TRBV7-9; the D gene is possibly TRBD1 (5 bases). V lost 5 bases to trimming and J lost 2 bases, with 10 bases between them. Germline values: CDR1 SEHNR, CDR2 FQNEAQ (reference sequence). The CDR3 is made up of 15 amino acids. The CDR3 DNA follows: TGTGCCAGCAGCCCCCAGGGAACTGGGGCCAACGTCCTGACTTTC. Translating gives CASSPQGTGANVLTF.

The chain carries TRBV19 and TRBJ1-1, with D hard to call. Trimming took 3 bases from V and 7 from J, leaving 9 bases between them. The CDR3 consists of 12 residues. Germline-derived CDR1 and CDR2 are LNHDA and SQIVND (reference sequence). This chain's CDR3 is CASSILMGEAFF. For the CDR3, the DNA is TGTGCCAGTAGTATTTTGATGGGTGAAGCTTTCTTT.

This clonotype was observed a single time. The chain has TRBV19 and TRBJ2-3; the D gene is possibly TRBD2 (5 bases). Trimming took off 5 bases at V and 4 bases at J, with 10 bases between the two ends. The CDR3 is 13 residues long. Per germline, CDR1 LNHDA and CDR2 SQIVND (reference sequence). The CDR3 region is CASSLPGADTQYF. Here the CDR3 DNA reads TGTGCCAGTAGTCTACCCGGGGCAGATACGCAGTATTTT.

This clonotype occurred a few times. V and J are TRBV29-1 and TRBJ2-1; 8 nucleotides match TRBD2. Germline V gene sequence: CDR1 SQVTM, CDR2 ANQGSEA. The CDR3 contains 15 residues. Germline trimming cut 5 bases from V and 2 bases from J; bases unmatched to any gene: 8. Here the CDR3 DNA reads TGCAGCGTTTCCGGACTAGCTAGAGCCTACAATGAGCAGTTCTTC. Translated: CSVSGLARAYNEQFF.

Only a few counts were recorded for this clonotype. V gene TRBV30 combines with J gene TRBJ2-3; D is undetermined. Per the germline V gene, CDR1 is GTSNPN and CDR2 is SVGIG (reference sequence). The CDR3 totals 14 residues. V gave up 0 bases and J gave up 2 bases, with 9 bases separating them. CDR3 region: CAWSVARFTDTQYF. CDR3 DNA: TGTGCCTGGAGTGTCGCGCGGTTCACAGATACGCAGTATTTT.

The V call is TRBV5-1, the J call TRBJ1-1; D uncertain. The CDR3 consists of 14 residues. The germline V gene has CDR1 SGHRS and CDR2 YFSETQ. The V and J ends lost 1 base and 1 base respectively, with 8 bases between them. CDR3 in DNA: TGCGCCAGCAGCTTGACCTCTAGGAACACTGAAGCTTTCTTT. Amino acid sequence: CASSLTSRNTEAFF.